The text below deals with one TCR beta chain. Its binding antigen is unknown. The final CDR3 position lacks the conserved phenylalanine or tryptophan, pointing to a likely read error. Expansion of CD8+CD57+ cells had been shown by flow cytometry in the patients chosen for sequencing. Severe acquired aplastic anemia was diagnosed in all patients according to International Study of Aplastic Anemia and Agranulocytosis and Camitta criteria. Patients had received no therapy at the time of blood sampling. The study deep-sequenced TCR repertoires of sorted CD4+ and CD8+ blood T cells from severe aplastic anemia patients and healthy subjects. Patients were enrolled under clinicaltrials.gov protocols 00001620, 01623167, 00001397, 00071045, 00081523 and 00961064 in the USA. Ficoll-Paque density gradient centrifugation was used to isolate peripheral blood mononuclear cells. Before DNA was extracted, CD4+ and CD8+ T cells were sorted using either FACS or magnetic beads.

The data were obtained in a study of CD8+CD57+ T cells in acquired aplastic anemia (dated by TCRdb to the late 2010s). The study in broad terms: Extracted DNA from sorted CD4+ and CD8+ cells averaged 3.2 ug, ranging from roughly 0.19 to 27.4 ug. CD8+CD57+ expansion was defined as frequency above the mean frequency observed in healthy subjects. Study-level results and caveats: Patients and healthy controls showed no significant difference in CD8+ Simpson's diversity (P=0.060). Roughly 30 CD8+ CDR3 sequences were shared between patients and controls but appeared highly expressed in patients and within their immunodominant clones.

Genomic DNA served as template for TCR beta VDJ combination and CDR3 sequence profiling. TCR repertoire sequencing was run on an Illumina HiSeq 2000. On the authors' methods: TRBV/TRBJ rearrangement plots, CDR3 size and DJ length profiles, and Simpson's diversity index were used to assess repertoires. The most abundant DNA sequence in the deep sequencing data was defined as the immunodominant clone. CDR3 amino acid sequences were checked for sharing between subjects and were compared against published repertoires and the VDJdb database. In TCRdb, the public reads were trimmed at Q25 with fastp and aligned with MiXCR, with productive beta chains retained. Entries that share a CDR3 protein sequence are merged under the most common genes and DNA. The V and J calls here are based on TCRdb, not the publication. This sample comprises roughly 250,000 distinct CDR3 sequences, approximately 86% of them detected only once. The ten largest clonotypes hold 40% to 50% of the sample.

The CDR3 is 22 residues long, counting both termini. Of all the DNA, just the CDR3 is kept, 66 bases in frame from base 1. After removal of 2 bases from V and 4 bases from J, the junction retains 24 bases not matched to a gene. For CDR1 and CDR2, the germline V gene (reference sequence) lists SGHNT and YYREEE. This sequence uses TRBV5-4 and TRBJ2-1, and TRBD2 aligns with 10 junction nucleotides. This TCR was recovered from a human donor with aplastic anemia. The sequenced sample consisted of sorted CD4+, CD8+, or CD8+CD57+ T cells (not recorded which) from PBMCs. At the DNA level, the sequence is TGTGCCAGCAGCTTTACTATCTGCAGTGCCCGAGCCCTAGCGGGAGAGTACAATGAGCAGTTCCTC. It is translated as CASSFTICSARALAGEYNEQFL.